This TCR beta chain was profiled in a study of sequential checkpoint blockade in melanoma. At the level of the study: Each arm's sequence ended with maintenance nivolumab.

The repertoire was sequenced with immunoSEQ multiplex PCR; TCRdb's copy has only in-frame clones and lacks some. This sample has some 10,000 clones, with more than 70% found just once. Treatment: randomized to nivolumab then ipilimumab (arm A) or the reverse (arm B). From thawed PBMCs, live CD3+CD8+ cells negative for CD19 and CD56 were sorted. This CDR3 is 18 amino acids long. Trimming took 0 bases from V and 6 from J; bases not matched to a gene: 12. CDR1 is SGDLS, CDR2 YYNGEE, per germline. There are a few counts of this clone. This receptor was taken from a human donor with melanoma. The sequencing used CD8+ T cells sorted from blood (inferred from file names), collected from a patient given nivolumab and ipilimumab in sequence. The V gene is TRBV9, the J gene TRBJ1-5; 10 nucleotides agree with TRBD1. Written as DNA, the CDR3 is TGTGCCAGCAGCGTAGTGTTGGGACAGGGGACTTTTAGTCAGCCCCAGCATTTT. Its translation: CASSVVLGQGTFSQPQHF.